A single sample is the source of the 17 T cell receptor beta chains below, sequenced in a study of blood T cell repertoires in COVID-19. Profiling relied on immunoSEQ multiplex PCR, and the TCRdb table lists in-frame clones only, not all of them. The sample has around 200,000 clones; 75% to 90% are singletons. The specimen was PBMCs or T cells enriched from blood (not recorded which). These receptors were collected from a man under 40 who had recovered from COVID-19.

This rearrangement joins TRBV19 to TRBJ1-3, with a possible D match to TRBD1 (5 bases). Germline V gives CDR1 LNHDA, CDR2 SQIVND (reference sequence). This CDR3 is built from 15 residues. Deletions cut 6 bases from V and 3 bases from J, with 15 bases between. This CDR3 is CASRRPGSHGNTIYF. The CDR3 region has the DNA TGTGCCAGTAGACGCCCAGGGTCTCATGGAAACACCATATATTTT.

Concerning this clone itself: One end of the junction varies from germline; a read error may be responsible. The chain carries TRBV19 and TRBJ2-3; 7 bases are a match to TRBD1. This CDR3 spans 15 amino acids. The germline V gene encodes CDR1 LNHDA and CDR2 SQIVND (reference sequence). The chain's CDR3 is CASSIGGGRTDTQYF. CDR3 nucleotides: TGTGCCAGCAGTATAGGGGGCGGTCGCACAGATACGCAGTATTTT.

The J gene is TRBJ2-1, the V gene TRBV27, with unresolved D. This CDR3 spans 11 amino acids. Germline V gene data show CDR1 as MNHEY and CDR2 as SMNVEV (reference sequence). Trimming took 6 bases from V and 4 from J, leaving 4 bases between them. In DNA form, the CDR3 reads TGTGCCAGCAGCGCGTACAATGAGCAGTTCTTC. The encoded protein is CASSAYNEQFF.

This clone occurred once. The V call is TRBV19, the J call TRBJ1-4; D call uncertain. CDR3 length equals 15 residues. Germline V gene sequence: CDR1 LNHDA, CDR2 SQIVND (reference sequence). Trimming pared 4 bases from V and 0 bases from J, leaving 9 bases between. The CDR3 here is CASSTTLPTNEKLFF. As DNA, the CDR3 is TGTGCCAGTAGTACTACCCTCCCAACTAATGAAAAACTGTTTTTT.

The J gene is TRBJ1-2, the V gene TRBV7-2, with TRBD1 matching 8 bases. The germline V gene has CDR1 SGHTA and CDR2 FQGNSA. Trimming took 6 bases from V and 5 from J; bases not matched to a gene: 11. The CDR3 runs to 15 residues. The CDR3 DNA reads TGTGCCAGCAGTCGATGGACAGGGTCTTGGTATGGCTACACCTTC. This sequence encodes CASSRWTGSWYGYTF.

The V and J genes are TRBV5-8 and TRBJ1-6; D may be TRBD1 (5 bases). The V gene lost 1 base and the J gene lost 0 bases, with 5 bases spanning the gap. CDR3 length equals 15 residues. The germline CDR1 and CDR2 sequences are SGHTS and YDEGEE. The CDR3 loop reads CASSLRGSYNSPLHF. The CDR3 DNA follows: TGTGCCAGCAGCTTGAGGGGCTCCTATAATTCACCCCTCCACTTT.

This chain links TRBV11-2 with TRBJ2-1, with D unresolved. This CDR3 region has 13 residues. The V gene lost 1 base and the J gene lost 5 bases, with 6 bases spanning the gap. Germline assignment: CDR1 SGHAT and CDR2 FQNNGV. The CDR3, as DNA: TGTGCCAGCAGCTTAGCTATGAACAATGAGCAGTTCTTC. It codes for CASSLAMNNEQFF.

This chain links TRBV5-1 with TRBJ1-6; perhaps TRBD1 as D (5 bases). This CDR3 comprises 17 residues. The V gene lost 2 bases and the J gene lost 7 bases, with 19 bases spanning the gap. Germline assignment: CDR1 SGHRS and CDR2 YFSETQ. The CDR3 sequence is CASSLDGGFWKNSPLHF. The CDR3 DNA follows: TGCGCCAGCAGCTTAGACGGGGGTTTCTGGAAAAATTCACCCCTCCACTTT.

The CDR3 nucleotides read TGTGCCAGCAGTCTCCCCTCTCGGGGGTCTGTGGCAGATACGCAGTATTTT. Encoded protein: CASSLPSRGSVADTQYF. The chain employs TRBV6-6 and TRBJ2-3; a possible D gene is TRBD2 (6 bases). The CDR3 runs to 17 residues. From germline, CDR1 is MNHNY and CDR2 SVGAGI (reference sequence). V lost 5 bases to trimming and J lost 4 bases, with 22 bases between them.

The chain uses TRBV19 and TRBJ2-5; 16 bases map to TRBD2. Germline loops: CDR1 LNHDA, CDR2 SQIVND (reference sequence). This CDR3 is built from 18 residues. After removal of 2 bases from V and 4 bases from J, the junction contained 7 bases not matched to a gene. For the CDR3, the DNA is TGTGCCAGTAGTATAAGCCCGGGACTAGCGGGGGGGACAGAGACCCAGTACTTC. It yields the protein CASSISPGLAGGTETQYF.

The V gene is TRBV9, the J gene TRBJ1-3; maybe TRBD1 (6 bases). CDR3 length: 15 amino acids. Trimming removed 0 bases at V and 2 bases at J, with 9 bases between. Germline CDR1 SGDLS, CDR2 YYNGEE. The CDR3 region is CASSVGGLTGNTIYF. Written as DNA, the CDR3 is TGTGCCAGCAGCGTAGGGGGGCTAACTGGAAACACCATATATTTT.

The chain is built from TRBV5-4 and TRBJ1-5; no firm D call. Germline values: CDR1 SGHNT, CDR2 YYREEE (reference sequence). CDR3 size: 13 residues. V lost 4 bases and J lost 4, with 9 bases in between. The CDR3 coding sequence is TGTGCCAGCAGCGAGGGCGCTAATCAGCCCCAGCATTTT. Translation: CASSEGANQPQHF.

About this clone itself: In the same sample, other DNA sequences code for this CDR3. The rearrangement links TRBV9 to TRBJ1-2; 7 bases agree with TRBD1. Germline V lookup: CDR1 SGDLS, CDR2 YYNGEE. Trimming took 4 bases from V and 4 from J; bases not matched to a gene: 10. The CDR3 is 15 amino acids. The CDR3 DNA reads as TGTGCCAGCAGCCCCCGGGAGGGGGCTAGCTATGGCTACACCTTC. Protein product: CASSPREGASYGYTF. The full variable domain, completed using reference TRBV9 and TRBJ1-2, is DSGVTQTPKHLITATGQRVTLRCSPRSGDLSVYWYQQSLDQGLQFLIQYYNGEERAKGNILERFSAQQFPDLHSELNLSSLELGDSALYFCASSPREGASYGYTFGSGTRLTVV.

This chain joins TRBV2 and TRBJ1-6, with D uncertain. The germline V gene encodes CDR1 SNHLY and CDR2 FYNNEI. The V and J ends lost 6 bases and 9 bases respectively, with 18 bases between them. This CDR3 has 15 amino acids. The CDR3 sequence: CASRKEAAMASPLHF. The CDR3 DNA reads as TGTGCCAGCAGGAAGGAGGCCGCCATGGCTTCACCCCTCCACTTT.

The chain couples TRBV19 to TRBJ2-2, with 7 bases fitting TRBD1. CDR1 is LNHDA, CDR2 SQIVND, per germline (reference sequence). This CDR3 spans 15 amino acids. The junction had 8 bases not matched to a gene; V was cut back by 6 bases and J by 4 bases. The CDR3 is CASRPTGRGTGELFF. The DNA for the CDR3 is TGTGCCAGTAGGCCGACAGGGAGAGGCACCGGGGAGCTGTTTTTT. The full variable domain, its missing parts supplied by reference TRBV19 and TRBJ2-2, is DGGITQSPKYLFRKEGQNVTLSCEQNLNHDAMYWYRQDPGQGLRLIYYSQIVNDFQKGDIAEGYSVSREKKESFPLTVTSAQKNPTAFYLCASRPTGRGTGELFFGEGSRLTVL.

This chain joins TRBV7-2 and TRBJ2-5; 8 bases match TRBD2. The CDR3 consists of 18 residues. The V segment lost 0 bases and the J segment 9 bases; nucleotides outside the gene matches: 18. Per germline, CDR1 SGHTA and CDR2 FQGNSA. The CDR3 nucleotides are TGTGCCAGCAGCTTAGCTCCCTCTGGGACTAGTGGTCTTGGGTCCCAGTACTTC. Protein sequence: CASSLAPSGTSGLGSQYF.

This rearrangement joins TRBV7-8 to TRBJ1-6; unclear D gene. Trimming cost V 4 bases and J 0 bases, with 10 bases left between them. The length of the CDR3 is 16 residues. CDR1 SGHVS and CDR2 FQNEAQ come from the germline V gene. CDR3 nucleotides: TGTGCCAGCAGCTCACGGAGGCTCTCCTATAATTCACCCCTCCACTTT. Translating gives CASSSRRLSYNSPLHF.